This T cell receptor (beta chain) derives from a study of T cells in localized non-small cell lung cancer. Some clones are missing from TCRdb's copy, which holds only in-frame ones; the method was immunoSEQ multiplex PCR. Among around 19,000 clones, 91% were seen once, and the ten largest hold 2.5% to 3%. The V end lost 5 bases, the J end lost 2 bases, and 13 bases lay between the germline ends. In germline, CDR1 is SGHNT, CDR2 YENEEA. The CDR3 spans 15 residues. This specimen was peripheral blood, taken before any cancer treatment. The chain employs TRBV11-3 and TRBJ2-1; D is unclear. The TCR sequence derives from a woman aged 40 to 75 with stage I lung adenocarcinoma. DNA of the CDR3: TGTGCCAGCAGCCCCTCGGCTGTCGCCTACAATGAGCAGTTCTTC. The encoded protein is CASSPSAVAYNEQFF.